This record covers a single T cell receptor (beta chain). This record comes from a study of blood T cell dynamics during melanoma immunotherapy. The time point here: week 3, after first cycle of checkpoint inhibitor. Blood was drawn before treatment and at week 3 after checkpoint blockade. Patients with prior systemic cancer treatment, concomitant immunosuppressants, or other active malignancies were excluded. V lost 1 base, J lost 4 bases, and 11 bases lay in between. The CDR3 loop spans 14 amino acids. Germline V lookup: CDR1 KGHSH, CDR2 LQKENI. A fixed DNA input of around 0.35 ug was used per bulk PBMC sample. Here immunoSEQ multiplex PCR was the method, and the copy in TCRdb shows in-frame clones only, minus some. The sample holds 10,000 to 15,000 clones, roughly 90% seen once.

This TCR derives from a human donor with melanoma. Sample: blood, taken from a patient treated with checkpoint blockade. This chain uses TRBV18 with TRBJ2-7; the D gene is possibly TRBD1 (6 bases). The CDR3 sequence is CASSPQGVRYEQYF. For the CDR3, the DNA is TGTGCCAGCTCACCACAGGGGGTACGTTACGAGCAGTACTTC.